This paragraph reports one TCR beta chain. This clone showed up just once. Its binding antigen is unknown. No much larger clone is present one base from it, and per-base qualities are unavailable. The data were obtained in a study of shared clonotypes between healthy human individuals (dated by TCRdb to 2020 to 2022). For the wider study: A couple of women and three men aged 18 to 49 years were included in the cohort. Blood TCR repertoires of 5 or 6 healthy adults were deeply sequenced to estimate repertoire size and the extent of clonotype sharing between individuals. To increase sequencing depth and limit assay-specific biases, TCR repertoire library preparation and sequencing were carried out by different laboratories using diverse techniques. For each donor, CD4 naive and CD4 memory were each run on three plates, CD8 naive on two plates, and CD8 memory on one plate. Leukapheresis yielded between about 0.94 and 10 billion PBMCs per donor. Study-wide conclusions, independent of this receptor: Across a handful of donors, roughly 5.1% of naive CD4, around 3.5% of naive CD8, 2% to 2.5% of memory CD4, and roughly 0.41% of memory CD8 clonotypes were shared. Based on pairwise subsampling, the degree of clonotype sharing among donors was expected to be affected by sequencing depth. Even with the large sequencing depth, rarefaction of the sorted-subset datasets indicated that sequencing was incomplete. Higher generation probabilities were observed for clonotypes shared by all four sorted-subset donors than for non-shared clonotypes. Naive subsets generally had larger estimated clonotype richness than memory subsets. The genetic and exposure-history diversity represented was limited by the small number of donors. Sampling was restricted to blood, and TCR repertoires in tissue are likely to differ from TCR repertoires in blood.

The donors were healthy, HIV-negative adults who had no recently reported acute infections or vaccinations. All donors were Caucasian adults living in Nashville, Tennessee, USA. CD4+ T cells were enriched through magnetic negative selection, after which naive cells were positively selected on CD45RA and the remaining negative fraction served as the memory subset. After blood collection by leukapheresis, PBMCs were isolated using Ficoll-Histopaque density gradient centrifugation and then cryopreserved in the vapor phase of liquid nitrogen. Analytical flow cytometry was used to check the purity and quantity of every magnetically sorted T cell population. Genomic DNA was isolated from every sorted fraction and measured by UV absorbance on a Nanodrop 2000c. The germline V gene sets CDR1 to SNHLY and CDR2 to FYNNEI. Trimming removed 6 bases from V and 7 bases from J; the gene matches leave 5 bases unexplained. The CDR3, cysteine through phenylalanine, is 14 amino acids long. Only CDR3 DNA remains: 42 bases, in frame from the first base.

Using the deep immunoSEQ assay, TCR CDR3 regions were amplified from genomic DNA by multiplex PCR. Extracted genomic DNA from each cell subset was distributed evenly across all wells of several immunoSEQ 96-well plates, and each plate was treated as a replicate. Each replicate PCR for sorted subsets received approximately 220 ng genomic DNA, equal to about 30,000 T cell genomes. Purified libraries were measured with a Qubit 3.0 fluorometer, size-checked on a Bioanalyzer 2100, and measured again with the KAPA Library Quantification kit. A separate single-read 150-cycle Illumina NextSeq 550 flow cell was used to sequence each immunoSEQ 96-well plate. For the original study's pipeline: Because the immunoSEQ output held only junctional sequences and lacked quality scores, the filtering could not match the filtering applied to full-length reads. Sequences were annotated with PyIR, a Python wrapper for IgBLAST v1.9, using IMGT germline references to assign V/J genes and CDR3. Reads were removed for weak V/J assignments (E-value above 1e-6), missing CDR3, stop codons, out-of-frame junctions, or ambiguous translated residues. V3J clonotypes were defined as sequences sharing an identical inferred V gene, J gene, and CDR3 amino acid sequence. Percentage overlap between repertoires was computed as shared unique clonotypes divided by the size of the smaller repertoire. RTK rarefaction, the Chao1 estimator, and Recon v2.1 estimates of unobserved clonotypes were used to assess repertoire richness. Generation probabilities for all TCRbeta clonotypes obtained by the gDNA method from a handful of donors were computed using OLGA. In its TCRdb copy, this immuneACCESS table keeps in-frame sequences only and misses some clones. Where compared with another copy, unresolved V genes explain less than half of these, and the others have no known cause. The V and J calls and clone size were taken over from that table, and D and trimming were inferred from the DNA. For this sample the table gives some 1.5 million clones, of which roughly 96% were detected only once. Jointly, the top ten make up about 1.2% of the sample.

This sequence was found in a man in his thirties or forties in good health. The chain couples TRBV2 to TRBJ2-7; 14 of the junction bases match TRBD2. Sequencing input: naive CD4+ T cells sorted from blood. The intended sense of this specimen's cell subset or site label: CD45RA+ positively selected. The CDR3 region: CASRTGLAGEEQYF. The DNA sequence reads TGTGCCAGCAGGACGGGACTAGCGGGAGAGGAGCAGTACTTC.